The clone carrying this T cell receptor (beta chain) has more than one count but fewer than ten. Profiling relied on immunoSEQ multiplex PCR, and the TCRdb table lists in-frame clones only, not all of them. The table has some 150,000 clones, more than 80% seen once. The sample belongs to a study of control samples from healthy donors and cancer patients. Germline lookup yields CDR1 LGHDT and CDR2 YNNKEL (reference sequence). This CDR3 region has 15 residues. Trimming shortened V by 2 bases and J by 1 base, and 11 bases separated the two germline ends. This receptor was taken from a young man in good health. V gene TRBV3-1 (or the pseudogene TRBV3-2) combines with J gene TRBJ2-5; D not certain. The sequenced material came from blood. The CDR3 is CASSQKRGIQETQYF. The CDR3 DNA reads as TGTGCCAGCAGCCAAAAGCGCGGCATCCAAGAGACCCAGTACTTC.